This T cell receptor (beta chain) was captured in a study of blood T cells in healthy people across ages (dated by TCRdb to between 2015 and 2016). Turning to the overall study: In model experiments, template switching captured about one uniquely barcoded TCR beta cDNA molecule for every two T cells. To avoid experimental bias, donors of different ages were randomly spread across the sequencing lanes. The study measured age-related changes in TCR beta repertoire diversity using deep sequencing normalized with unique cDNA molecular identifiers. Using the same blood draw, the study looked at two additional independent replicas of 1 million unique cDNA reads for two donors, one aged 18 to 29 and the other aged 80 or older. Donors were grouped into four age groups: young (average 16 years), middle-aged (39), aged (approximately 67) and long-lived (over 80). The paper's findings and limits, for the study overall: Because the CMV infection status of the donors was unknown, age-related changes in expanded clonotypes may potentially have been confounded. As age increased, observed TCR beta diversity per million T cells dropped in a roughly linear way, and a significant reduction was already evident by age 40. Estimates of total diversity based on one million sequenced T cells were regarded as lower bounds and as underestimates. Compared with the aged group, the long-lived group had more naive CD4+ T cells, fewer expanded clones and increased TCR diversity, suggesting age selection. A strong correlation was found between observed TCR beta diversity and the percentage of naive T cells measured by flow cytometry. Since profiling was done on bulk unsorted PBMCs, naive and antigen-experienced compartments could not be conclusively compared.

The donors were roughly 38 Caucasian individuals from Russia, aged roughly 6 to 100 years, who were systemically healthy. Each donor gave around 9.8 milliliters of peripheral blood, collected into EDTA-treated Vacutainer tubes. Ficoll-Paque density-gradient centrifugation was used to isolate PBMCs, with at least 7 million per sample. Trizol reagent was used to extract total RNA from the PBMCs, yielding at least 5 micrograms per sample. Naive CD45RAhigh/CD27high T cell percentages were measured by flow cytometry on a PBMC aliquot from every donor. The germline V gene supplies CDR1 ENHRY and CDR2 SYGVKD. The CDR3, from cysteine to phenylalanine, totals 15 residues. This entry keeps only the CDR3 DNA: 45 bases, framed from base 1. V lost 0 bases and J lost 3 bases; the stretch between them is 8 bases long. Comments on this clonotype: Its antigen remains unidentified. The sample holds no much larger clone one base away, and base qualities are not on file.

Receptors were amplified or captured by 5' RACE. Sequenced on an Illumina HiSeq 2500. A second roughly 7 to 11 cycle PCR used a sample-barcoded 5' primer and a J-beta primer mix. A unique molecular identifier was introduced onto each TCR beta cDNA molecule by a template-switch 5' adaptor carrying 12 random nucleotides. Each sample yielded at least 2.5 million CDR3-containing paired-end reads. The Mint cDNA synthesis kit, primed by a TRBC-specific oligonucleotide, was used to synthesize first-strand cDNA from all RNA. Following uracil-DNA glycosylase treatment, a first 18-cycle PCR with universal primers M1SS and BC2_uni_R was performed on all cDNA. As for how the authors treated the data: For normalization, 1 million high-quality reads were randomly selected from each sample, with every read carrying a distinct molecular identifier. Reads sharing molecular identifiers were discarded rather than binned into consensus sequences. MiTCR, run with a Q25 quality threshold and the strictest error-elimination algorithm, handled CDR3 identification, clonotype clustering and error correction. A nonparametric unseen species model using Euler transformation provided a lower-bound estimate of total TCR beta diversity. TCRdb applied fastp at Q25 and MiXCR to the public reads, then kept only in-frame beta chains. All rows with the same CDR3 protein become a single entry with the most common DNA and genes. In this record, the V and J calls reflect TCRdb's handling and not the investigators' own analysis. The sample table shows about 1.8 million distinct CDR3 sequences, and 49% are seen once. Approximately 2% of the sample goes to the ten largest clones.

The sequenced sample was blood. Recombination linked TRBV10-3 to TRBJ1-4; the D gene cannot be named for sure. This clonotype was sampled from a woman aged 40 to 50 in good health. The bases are TGTGCCATCAGTGAGTCTGGCAGGCCTAATGAAAAACTGTTTTTT. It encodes CAISESGRPNEKLFF.